This T cell receptor (beta chain) originates from a study of cytomegalovirus exposure and HLA in healthy donors. Study-wide results and caveats: Accurate HLA-A and HLA-B prediction from TCR beta sequences was reported for most subjects.

This clone was seen a few times. Its antigen is currently unknown. The CDR3 is 13 amino acids. Germline CDR1 and CDR2: GTSNPN and SVGIG (reference sequence). Trimming cost V 3 bases and J 7 bases; bases outside gene matches: 8. PCR used 60 Vbeta primers and 13 Jbeta primers. The repertoire was sequenced with immunoSEQ multiplex PCR; TCRdb's copy has only in-frame clones and lacks some. The repertoire consists of over 150,000 clones, with approximately 81% occurring once and the leading ten covering around 7.7%. Sequences were obtained from PBMCs. The receptor comes from a woman in her twenties or thirties in good health and CMV-seropositive. V gene TRBV30 combines with J gene TRBJ1-2; 7 positions agree with TRBD1. The CDR3: CAWSATGSSGYTF. CDR3 bases: TGTGCCTGGAGCGCGACAGGGTCTAGTGGCTACACCTTC.